Below are 2 T cell receptor beta chains sequenced from a single sample in a study of post-analysis software for immune sequencing data. General observations from the study: Relative to controls, patients had several TRBV segments at higher frequency, with TRBV5-6, TRBV5-1 and TRBV20-1 among these.

These receptors have no identified antigens. Libraries were made from TCR beta cDNA, and they carried unique molecular identifiers. TCRdb re-called the PCR reads through MiXCR, storing one row per CDR3 protein. This table has roughly 540,000 distinct CDR3 sequences, approximately 31% appearing once. The sequenced sample consisted of blood. These receptors all stem from a girl under 18 with multiple sclerosis.

This clonotype was seen only a few times. This rearrangement joins TRBV6-5 to TRBJ2-1; TRBD2 agrees at 11 bases. Germline V gene lookup returns CDR1 MNHEY and CDR2 SVGAGI. V lost 0 bases to trimming and J lost 7 bases; unmatched junction nucleotides: 5. The CDR3 runs to 16 residues. DNA for the CDR3: TGTGCCAGCAGTTACTCCGGGACTAGCGGCCAAAATGAGCAGTTCTTC. Its protein product is CASSYSGTSGQNEQFF.

This clonotype was picked up a small number of times. The chain uses TRBV15 and TRBJ2-1, with D tentatively TRBD2 (6 bases). The CDR3 totals 18 residues. Germline lookup yields CDR1 LNHNV and CDR2 YYDKDF (reference sequence). The germline V and J ends were trimmed by 3 bases and 1 base, with 19 bases remaining between them. The CDR3 DNA reads as TGTGCCACCAGCAGCTTAAGACTAGTTGGTAGTTCCTACAATGAGCAGTTCTTC. Its protein product is CATSSLRLVGSSYNEQFF.